This T cell receptor (beta chain) was sequenced during a study of blood T cells in healthy people across ages. Overall study results and limits: A strong correlation was found between TCR beta diversity and the percentage of naive T cells. In the absence of known donor CMV status, changes in expanded clonotypes were possibly confounded.

Then a second PCR, running roughly 6 to 11 cycles, was carried out with a sample-barcoded 5' primer and a J-beta primer mix. Via MiXCR, TCRdb re-called the 5' RACE reads, giving one row per CDR3 protein. In the table there are roughly 680,000 distinct CDR3 sequences, about 52% of which are singletons. This clonotype was observed a single time. Its antigen is undetermined. Germline trimming cut 4 bases from V and 7 bases from J; bases unmatched to any gene: 6. Germline CDR1 SNHLY, CDR2 FYNNEI. CDR3 size: 15 residues. Extraction of total RNA produced a minimum of 5 micrograms from each sample. The rearrangement uses TRBV2 and TRBJ2-1; 11 bases fit TRBD2. This TCR was sampled from a woman aged 55-69 years in good health. The source material was blood. The CDR3 sequence: CASSAIAGGLNEQFF. CDR3 nucleotides: TGTGCCAGCAGTGCAATAGCGGGAGGGCTAAATGAGCAGTTCTTC.